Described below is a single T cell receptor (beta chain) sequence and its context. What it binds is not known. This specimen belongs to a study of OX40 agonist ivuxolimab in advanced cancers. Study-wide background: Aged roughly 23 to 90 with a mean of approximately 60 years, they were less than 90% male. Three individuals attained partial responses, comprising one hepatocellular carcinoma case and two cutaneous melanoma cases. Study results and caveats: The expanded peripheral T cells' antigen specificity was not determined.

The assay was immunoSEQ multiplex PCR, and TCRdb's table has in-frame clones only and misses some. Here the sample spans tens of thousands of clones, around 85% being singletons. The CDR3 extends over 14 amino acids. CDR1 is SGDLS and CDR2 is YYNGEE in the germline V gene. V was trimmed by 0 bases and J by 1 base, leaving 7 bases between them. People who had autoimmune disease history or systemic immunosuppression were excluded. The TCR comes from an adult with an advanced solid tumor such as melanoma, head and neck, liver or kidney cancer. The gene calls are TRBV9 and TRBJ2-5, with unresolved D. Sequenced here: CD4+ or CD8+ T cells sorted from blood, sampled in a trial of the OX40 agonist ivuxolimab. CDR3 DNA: TGTGCCAGCAGCGTAGGGAGAGTCCAAGAGACCCAGTACTTC. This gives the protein CASSVGRVQETQYF.